The sample holds a few counts of the clone carrying this T cell receptor (beta chain). Antigen unknown. Looked up from germline, CDR1 is SEHNR and CDR2 is FQNEAQ (reference sequence). Trimming cost V 5 bases and J 0 bases, with 10 bases left between them. The CDR3 totals 15 residues. The data are from a study of cytomegalovirus exposure and HLA in healthy donors. Study results and caveats: TRBV6-2, TRBV6-3 and other indistinguishable V segments were excluded.

60 Vbeta and 13 Jbeta primers were used in PCR. Only in-frame clones appear in the TCRdb table, and some are missing; sequencing was by immunoSEQ multiplex PCR. In the table there are some 80,000 clones, about 80% of which are singletons. The TCR was taken from a man aged 35 to 55 in good health and CMV-seronegative. The sequencing sample was made of PBMCs. The gene calls are TRBV7-9 and TRBJ1-4, with no clear D. CDR3 in amino acids: CASSRHAATNEKLFF. The CDR3 DNA reads as TGTGCCAGCAGCCGCCATGCGGCAACTAATGAAAAACTGTTTTTT.